The 30 T cell receptor beta chains below all came from one sample that was sequenced in a study of OX40 agonist ivuxolimab in advanced cancers. The library was prepared using the immunoSEQ multiplex PCR assay. Here the immuneACCESS table is served through TCRdb, limited to in-frame sequences with V and J called. Missing clones are a known gap in these copies; in checked studies unresolved V genes cover under half, and the rest lacks a known reason. A total of 50,000 to 75,000 clones appear in this sample, 80% to 90% of them only once. The ten largest clones add up to 0.3% to 0.45% of the sample. The sequenced sample was CD4+ or CD8+ T cells sorted from blood, obtained in a trial of the OX40 agonist ivuxolimab. Receptors originate from an adult with an advanced solid tumor such as melanoma, head and neck, liver or kidney cancer.

The rearrangement uses TRBV9 and TRBJ2-2; tentatively, D is TRBD1 (6 bases). Germline loops: CDR1 SGDLS, CDR2 YYNGEE. Trimming cost V 0 bases and J 5 bases, with 14 bases left between them. CDR3 length: 16 residues. The CDR3 region is CASSVVWDTITGELFF. The CDR3 region has the DNA TGTGCCAGCAGCGTAGTTTGGGACACAATAACCGGGGAGCTGTTTTTT.

CDR3 loop: CASSPRWDTEAFF. CDR3 bases: TGTGCCAGCTCACCACGGTGGGACACTGAAGCTTTCTTT. V usage is TRBV18 and J usage is TRBJ1-1; D ambiguous. Germline V gives CDR1 KGHSH, CDR2 LQKENI. V was pared by 1 base and J by 3 bases, with 6 bases between. The CDR3 loop spans 13 amino acids.

V gene TRBV5-1 combines with J gene TRBJ2-7, with TRBD1 identical over 7 bases. CDR1 is SGHRS, CDR2 YFSETQ, per germline. V lost 0 bases and J lost 1; bases outside the gene matches: 4. This CDR3 has 15 residues. CDR3 region: CASSLGGTESYEQYF. In DNA, the CDR3 is TGCGCCAGCAGCTTGGGGGGGACAGAATCCTACGAGCAGTACTTC.

The V and J genes are TRBV18 and TRBJ2-7; 7 nucleotides agree with TRBD2. CDR3 length: 15 amino acids. After removal of 2 bases from V and 6 bases from J, the junction contained 10 bases not matched to a gene. Per germline, CDR1 KGHSH and CDR2 LQKENI. The CDR3, as DNA: TGTGCCAGCTCACCAAGGCCCAGCGGGGCGGTCGAGCAGTACTTC. Its protein product is CASSPRPSGAVEQYF.

The V and J genes are TRBV27 and TRBJ1-4; TRBD1 aligns across 9 bases. Looked up from germline, CDR1 is MNHEY and CDR2 is SMNVEV (reference sequence). CDR3 size: 16 residues. V lost 0 bases, J lost 10 bases, and 9 bases stayed unmatched. CDR3: CASSLSTGTGMGKLFF. The CDR3 DNA reads as TGTGCCAGCAGTTTATCAACCGGGACAGGGATGGGAAAACTGTTTTTT.

The CDR3 is CASSLRQGIEKLFF. The CDR3 bases are TGTGCCAGCAGTTTAAGGCAGGGGATTGAAAAACTGTTTTTT. V usage is TRBV28 and J usage is TRBJ1-4, with D perhaps TRBD1 (6 bases). CDR3 length equals 14 residues. The V end lost 2 bases, the J end lost 7 bases, and 11 bases lay between the germline ends. Germline-derived CDR1 and CDR2 are MDHEN and SYDVKM.

The rearrangement joins TRBV6-5 to TRBJ1-2, with 11 bases identical to TRBD1. The ends lost 6 bases at V and 8 bases at J; junction bases unmatched: 5. The CDR3 is 13 amino acids. Germline V lookup: CDR1 MNHEY, CDR2 SVGAGI. The CDR3 coding sequence is TGTGCCAGCAGACCAGGGACAGGGGGAGGCTACACCTTC. As protein: CASRPGTGGGYTF.

The V gene is TRBV28, the J gene TRBJ1-4; D gene ambiguous. Trimming took off 3 bases at V and 6 bases at J, with 5 bases between the two ends. Germline assignment: CDR1 MDHEN and CDR2 SYDVKM. The CDR3 spans 12 residues. The CDR3 loop is CASSFRDEKLFF. In DNA form, the CDR3 reads TGTGCCAGCAGTTTCAGAGATGAAAAACTGTTTTTT. The whole variable domain, filled in from reference TRBV28 and TRBJ1-4, reads DVKVTQSSRYLVKRTGEKVFLECVQDMDHENMFWYRQDPGLGLRLIYFSYDVKMKEKGDIPEGYSVSREKKERFSLILESASTNQTSMYLCASSFRDEKLFFGSGTQLSVL.

The V gene is TRBV9, the J gene TRBJ1-1; D unclear. The germline V gene encodes CDR1 SGDLS and CDR2 YYNGEE. The CDR3 runs to 13 residues. V was clipped by 0 bases and J by 10 bases, with 13 bases between them. The CDR3 nucleotides read TGTGCCAGCAGCGTAGAAATAACTGGCGGAGCTTTCTTT. It translates to CASSVEITGGAFF.

CDR3 DNA sequence: TGTGCCAGCAGCTTAGTCTACCCCGCGAACACTGAAGCTTTCTTT. This encodes CASSLVYPANTEAFF. The J gene is TRBJ1-1, the V gene TRBV7-2; D is uncertain. The CDR3 extends over 15 amino acids. The V gene's germline CDR1 is SGHTA and CDR2 FQGNSA. V dropped 1 base and J dropped 1 base, with 10 bases sitting between them.

The chain carries TRBV18 and TRBJ1-5; maybe TRBD1 (6 bases). V was trimmed by 0 bases and J by 4 bases, leaving 16 bases between them. The V gene's germline CDR1 is KGHSH and CDR2 LQKENI. The length of the CDR3 is 17 residues. This CDR3 reads CASSPPHLRGGNQPQHF. The CDR3 nucleotides read TGTGCCAGCTCACCACCACACCTCAGGGGAGGAAATCAGCCCCAGCATTTT.

This clone was seen more than once but under ten times. This chain uses TRBV5-1 with TRBJ2-7; 7 bases line up with TRBD1. Trimming removed 2 bases from V and 3 bases from J; junction bases left unmatched: 5. CDR1 and CDR2 (germline): SGHRS, YFSETQ. There are 14 residues in the CDR3. This CDR3 is CASSFNRGGYEQYF. CDR3 DNA sequence: TGCGCCAGCAGCTTCAACAGGGGCGGCTACGAGCAGTACTTC. The full variable domain, completed using reference TRBV5-1 and TRBJ2-7, is KAGVTQTPRYLIKTRGQQVTLSCSPISGHRSVSWYQQTPGQGLQFLFEYFSETQRNKGNFPGRFSGRQFSNSRSEMNVSTLELGDSALYLCASSFNRGGYEQYFGPGTRLTVT.

The CDR3 loop is CASSVATGTVGNTIYF. Here the CDR3 DNA reads TGTGCCAGCAGCGTAGCTACGGGGACCGTAGGGAACACCATATATTTT. This rearrangement joins TRBV9 to TRBJ1-3; D might be TRBD1 (5 bases). V gave up 0 bases and J gave up 7 bases, with 17 bases separating them. The germline gives CDR1 SGDLS, CDR2 YYNGEE. The CDR3 covers 16 residues.

This clone is a singleton in its sample. The chain recombines TRBV5-1 with TRBJ2-1, with 12 positions matching TRBD2. The CDR3 is 17 amino acids. J gave up 4 bases and V 4 bases, and 9 bases lay outside the gene matches. CDR1 and CDR2 (germline): SGHRS, YFSETQ. The CDR3 loop reads CASSRDLAGGSYNEQFF. The CDR3 DNA sequence: TGCGCCAGCAGCCGGGACCTAGCGGGAGGGTCGTACAATGAGCAGTTCTTC.

J is TRBJ1-1 and V is TRBV10-2; no clear D gene. The ends were cut back, 3 bases at V and 1 base at J, with 6 bases in the middle. Germline V CDR1 and CDR2: WSHSY, SAAADI. The CDR3 spans 13 residues. The CDR3 DNA follows: TGCGCCAGCAGTGAAGGTTGGAACACTGAAGCTTTCTTT. Its translation: CASSEGWNTEAFF.

This chain uses TRBV27 with TRBJ1-5; D is uncertain. The V and J ends lost 0 bases and 4 bases respectively, with 16 bases between them. This CDR3 spans 17 amino acids. Looked up from germline, CDR1 is MNHEY and CDR2 is SMNVEV (reference sequence). The CDR3, as DNA: TGTGCCAGCAGTTTATCTCCCGTCGAGAGGTGGAATCAGCCCCAGCATTTT. Its protein product is CASSLSPVERWNQPQHF.

This chain uses TRBV7-2 with TRBJ2-7; maybe TRBD1 (6 bases). This CDR3 has 12 residues. The V gene's germline CDR1 is SGHTA and CDR2 FQGNSA. The ends were cut back, 7 bases at V and 4 bases at J, with 11 bases in the middle. The CDR3 here is CASTRDKYEQYF. The CDR3 nucleotides read TGTGCCAGCACCAGGGACAAATACGAGCAGTACTTC.

This chain links TRBV5-1 with TRBJ2-2, with TRBD1 identical over 8 bases. With 0 bases clipped from V and 5 bases from J, the junction kept 3 bases outside the gene matches. The CDR3 spans 15 residues. Germline CDR1 is SGHRS and CDR2 is YFSETQ. The CDR3 nucleotides read TGCGCCAGCAGCTTGGAGACAGGGGCGACCGGGGAGCTGTTTTTT. Translated, it gives CASSLETGATGELFF.

The rearrangement uses TRBV30 and TRBJ1-3; the D is unclear. The V and J ends lost 0 bases and 10 bases respectively, with 10 bases between them. This CDR3 has 12 residues. Germline lookup yields CDR1 GTSNPN and CDR2 SVGIG (reference sequence). CDR3 region: CAWSVPGNTIYF. CDR3 nucleotide sequence: TGTGCCTGGAGTGTACCTGGGAATACCATATATTTT.

The rearrangement links TRBV27 to TRBJ1-4; perhaps TRBD1 as D (6 bases). V was trimmed by 11 bases and J by 8 bases, leaving 18 bases between them. From germline, CDR1 is MNHEY and CDR2 SMNVEV (reference sequence). The length of the CDR3 is 13 residues. In nucleotides, the CDR3 is TGTGCCTCCTACAGGGCCCCGGGCGAAAAACTGTTTTTT. Its translation: CASYRAPGEKLFF. Full variable domain (outside the CDR3, taken from reference TRBV27 and TRBJ1-4): EAQVTQNPRYLITVTGKKLTVTCSQNMNHEYMSWYRQDPGLGLRQIYYSMNVEVTDKGDVPEGYKVSRKEKRNFPLILESPSPNQTSLYFCASYRAPGEKLFFGSGTQLSVL.

CDR3 bases: TGTGCCAGCAGCTTGGCCGGTTCCACCGGGGAGCTGTTTTTT. Residues: CASSLAGSTGELFF. The V and J genes are TRBV5-8 and TRBJ2-2; no definite D call. There are 14 residues in the CDR3. CDR1 is SGHTS, CDR2 YDEGEE, per germline. Trimming removed 0 bases at V and 4 bases at J, with 7 bases between.

V usage is TRBV29-1 and J usage is TRBJ2-7; no reliable D call. Trimming stripped 5 bases from V and 9 bases from J, with 11 bases between. Germline CDR1 SQVTM, CDR2 ANQGSEA. This CDR3 has 10 amino acids. CDR3 nucleotides: TGCAGCGTTTGGGATTCGACGCAGTACTTC. Amino acid sequence: CSVWDSTQYF.

This clone was observed a single time. CDR3 sequence reads: CASSRDPGTGTYEQYF. DNA of the CDR3: TGTGCCAGTAGTAGGGACCCCGGGACAGGGACCTACGAGCAGTACTTC. The rearrangement joins TRBV19 to TRBJ2-7, with 9 bases lining up with TRBD1. Trimming at V came to 4 bases and at J to 2 bases, leaving 9 bases not matched to a gene. The CDR3 is made up of 16 amino acids. Looked up from germline, CDR1 is LNHDA and CDR2 is SQIVND (reference sequence).

The gene calls are TRBV18 and TRBJ1-2, with D hard to call. V was clipped by 0 bases and J by 4 bases, with 6 bases between them. Germline V gives CDR1 KGHSH, CDR2 LQKENI. The CDR3 totals 13 residues. This chain's CDR3 is CASSPPGRYGYTF. The CDR3 DNA sequence: TGTGCCAGCTCACCACCGGGCCGCTATGGCTACACCTTC. Together with reference TRBV18 and TRBJ1-2, the CDR3 gives the full variable domain: NAGVMQNPRHLVRRRGQEARLRCSPMKGHSHVYWYRQLPEEGLKFMVYLQKENIIDESGMPKERFSAEFPKEGPSILRIQQVVRGDSAAYFCASSPPGRYGYTFGSGTRLTVV.

This chain uses TRBV27 with TRBJ2-1; D remains unclear. This CDR3 region has 14 residues. With 6 bases removed from V and 0 bases from J, the gap between germline ends came to 9 bases. CDR1 and CDR2 from the germline V gene are MNHEY and SMNVEV (reference sequence). The CDR3 region is CASSILSSYNEQFF. In DNA form, the CDR3 reads TGTGCCAGCAGCATATTAAGCTCCTACAATGAGCAGTTCTTC.

This clone was observed once. The chain carries TRBV5-1 and TRBJ2-3, with D possibly being TRBD1 (5 bases). Germline V gene sequence: CDR1 SGHRS, CDR2 YFSETQ. The CDR3 is 15 amino acids. Trimming removed 4 bases from V and 0 bases from J, with 12 bases in between. This CDR3 is CASSRASGSTDTQYF. DNA for the CDR3: TGCGCCAGCAGCAGGGCTTCAGGGAGCACAGATACGCAGTATTTT.

The chain joins TRBV10-1 to TRBJ2-1; D might be TRBD2 (5 bases). Deletions cut 5 bases from V and 12 bases from J, with 23 bases between. In germline, CDR1 is WNHNN, CDR2 SYGVQD (reference sequence). There are 15 residues in the CDR3. The CDR3 sequence: CASSSQLVSTGGQFF. CDR3 bases: TGCGCCAGCAGTTCCCAACTAGTCAGTACTGGCGGGCAGTTCTTC.

CDR3 region: CASSQPAGQGAQPQHF. CDR3 coding DNA: TGCGCCAGCAGCCAACCTGCAGGACAGGGGGCCCAGCCCCAGCATTTT. This chain connects TRBV4-1 to TRBJ1-5; the match to TRBD1 covers 11 bases. Germline loops: CDR1 MGHRA, CDR2 YSYEKL. This CDR3 is built from 16 residues. V lost 2 bases to trimming and J lost 7 bases; unmatched junction nucleotides: 7.

The chain uses TRBV7-9 and TRBJ2-2; 9 bases line up with TRBD1. The V and J ends lost 5 bases and 4 bases, in that order; junction bases with no gene match: 8. Per germline, CDR1 SEHNR and CDR2 FQNEAQ (reference sequence). This CDR3 comprises 16 residues. CDR3 in amino acids: CASSQWRDRATGELFF. The CDR3, as DNA: TGTGCCAGCAGCCAATGGAGGGACAGGGCCACCGGGGAGCTGTTTTTT.

This clone appeared once. Its ends do not fully match the called genes, so a read error is possible. This rearrangement joins TRBV29-1 to TRBJ1-4; D is undetermined. The CDR3 consists of 13 residues. Germline values: CDR1 SQVTM, CDR2 ANQGSEA. CDR3 coding DNA: TGCAGCGTTGGGGCCGGGGTTAATGAGAAACTGTTTTTT. This translates into CSVGAGVNEKLFF.